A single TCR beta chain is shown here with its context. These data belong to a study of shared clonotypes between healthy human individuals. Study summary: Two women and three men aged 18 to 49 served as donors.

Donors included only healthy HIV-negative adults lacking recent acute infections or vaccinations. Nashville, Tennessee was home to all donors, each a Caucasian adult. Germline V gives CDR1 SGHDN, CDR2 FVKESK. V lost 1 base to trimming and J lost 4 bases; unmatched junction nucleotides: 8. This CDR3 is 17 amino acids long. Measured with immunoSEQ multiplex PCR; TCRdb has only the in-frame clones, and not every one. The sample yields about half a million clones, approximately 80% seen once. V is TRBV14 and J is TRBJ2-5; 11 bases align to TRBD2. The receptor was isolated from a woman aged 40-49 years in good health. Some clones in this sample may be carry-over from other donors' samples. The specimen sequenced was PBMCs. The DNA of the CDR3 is TGTGCCAGCAGCCAAGTACTAGCGGGAGCGGGTAGAGAGACCCAGTACTTC. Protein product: CASSQVLAGAGRETQYF.